One sample yielded the 15 T cell receptor beta chains listed below, sequenced in a study of a mutant IDH1 vaccine in newly diagnosed glioma. The time point denotes: week 47, end of study. Topical imiquimod accompanied each vaccine dose, which consisted of 300 ug of mutant IDH1 20-mer peptide. Some clones are missing from TCRdb's copy, which holds only in-frame ones; the method was immunoSEQ multiplex PCR. The table lists approximately 100,000 clones, roughly 86% of them singletons, with approximately 0.8% in the top ten. Antigens of these TCRs are unknown. The sequences come from PBMCs, collected from a glioma patient whose treatment included an IDH1 peptide vaccine. Receptors were obtained from a woman aged 45-59 years with glioma.

The chain recombines TRBV9 with TRBJ2-5, with 11 bases identical to TRBD2. This CDR3 is 16 amino acids long. Trimming cost V 0 bases and J 4 bases; bases outside gene matches: 5. The V gene's germline CDR1 is SGDLS and CDR2 YYNGEE. CDR3 bases: TGTGCCAGCAGCGTAGCGGGTAGCGGGAGGGGAGAGACCCAGTACTTC. This codes for CASSVAGSGRGETQYF.

This chain uses TRBV11-1 with TRBJ1-2; maybe TRBD1 (5 bases). The CDR3 is 13 amino acids. Germline values: CDR1 SGHAT, CDR2 FQDESV (reference sequence). V lost 5 bases and J 8 bases, leaving 15 bases between the germline ends. The CDR3, as DNA: TGTGCCAGCAGCCCTCGACAGACTCTGGGCTACACCTTC. Translated: CASSPRQTLGYTF.

The rearrangement links TRBV28 to TRBJ2-2, with D unresolved. Germline lookup yields CDR1 MDHEN and CDR2 SYDVKM. The ends were cut back, 3 bases at V and 1 base at J, with 6 bases in the middle. The length of the CDR3 is 14 residues. CDR3 in amino acids: CASSFRMNTGELFF. The CDR3, as DNA: TGTGCCAGCAGTTTCAGAATGAACACCGGGGAGCTGTTTTTT.

This sequence joins TRBV7-9 and TRBJ2-1; D not certain. Germline loops: CDR1 SEHNR, CDR2 FQNEAQ (reference sequence). Trimming stripped 1 base from V and 8 bases from J, with 15 bases between. This CDR3 has 15 amino acids. CDR3 coding DNA: TGTGCCAGCAGCTTAGGCGGACCCACGACCTATGAGCAGTTCTTC. This translates into CASSLGGPTTYEQFF. Variable domain in full (rest from reference TRBV7-9 and TRBJ2-1): DTGVSQNPRHKITKRGQNVTFRCDPISEHNRLYWYRQTLGQGPEFLTYFQNEAQLEKSRLLSDRFSAERPKGSFSTLEIQRTEQGDSAMYLCASSLGGPTTYEQFFGPGTRLTVL.

V and J are TRBV5-1 and TRBJ2-3; D is ambiguous. Germline V gives CDR1 SGHRS, CDR2 YFSETQ. The CDR3 loop spans 14 amino acids. The V and J ends lost 1 base and 5 bases respectively, with 11 bases between them. Here the CDR3 DNA reads TGCGCCAGCAGCTTGTTGTCTTGGTTAGATACGCAGTATTTT. It yields the protein CASSLLSWLDTQYF.

This chain joins TRBV29-1 and TRBJ1-2, with 7 bases fitting TRBD1. CDR1 is SQVTM and CDR2 is ANQGSEA in the germline V gene. The CDR3 spans 15 residues. V trimming: 1 base; J trimming: 5 bases; junction bases outside the gene matches: 10. Written as DNA, the CDR3 is TGCAGCGTTGAAGTAAGTTCGGGACAGCTTTATGGCTACACCTTC. It yields the protein CSVEVSSGQLYGYTF.

The J gene is TRBJ1-1, the V gene TRBV4-2; D call uncertain. V lost 0 bases, J lost 1 base, and 9 bases lay in between. Germline CDR1 and CDR2: LGHNA and YNFKEQ. The CDR3 is 15 residues long. The CDR3 protein is CASSQEPPTNTEAFF. Written as DNA, the CDR3 is TGTGCCAGCAGCCAAGAGCCACCCACGAACACTGAAGCTTTCTTT.

The chain employs TRBV19 and TRBJ2-2; tentatively, D is TRBD2 (6 bases). This CDR3 is 13 amino acids long. Trimming left V 3 bases short and J 4 bases short, with 6 bases between. Germline assignment: CDR1 LNHDA and CDR2 SQIVND (reference sequence). The CDR3 region is CASSIGGTGELFF. The DNA of the CDR3 is TGTGCCAGTAGTATCGGGGGCACCGGGGAGCTGTTTTTT.

This clone has only a few counts. This sequence joins TRBV18 and TRBJ1-5; 9 nucleotides align to TRBD1. The CDR3 is 17 amino acids. Germline V gene data show CDR1 as KGHSH and CDR2 as LQKENI. The V segment lost 5 bases and the J segment 0 bases; nucleotides outside the gene matches: 8. CDR3 DNA: TGTGCCAGCTCAGTGACAGGGGGGCCATATAGCAATCAGCCCCAGCATTTT. This encodes CASSVTGGPYSNQPQHF.

V and J are TRBV7-3 and TRBJ2-2; D possibly matches TRBD1 or TRBD2 (6 bases each). The CDR3 contains 16 residues. Germline V lookup: CDR1 SGHTA, CDR2 FQGTGA. V lost 4 bases and J 3 bases, leaving 15 bases between the germline ends. As DNA, the CDR3 is TGTGCCAGCAGCTCGGGCGGGACACCCTACACCGGGGAGCTGTTTTTT. Translation: CASSSGGTPYTGELFF.

The chain recombines TRBV7-3 with TRBJ2-7; TRBD1 agrees at 7 bases. This CDR3 has 16 amino acids. Trimming removed 2 bases from V and 3 bases from J; junction bases left unmatched: 10. Germline CDR1 is SGHTA and CDR2 is FQGTGA. The CDR3 nucleotides are TGTGCCAGCAGCTTAGGGAACAGGGGTTCGGGCTACGAGCAGTACTTC. It yields the protein CASSLGNRGSGYEQYF.

This chain joins TRBV7-2 and TRBJ1-5; D is perhaps TRBD1 (5 bases). This CDR3 is 16 amino acids long. Germline lookup yields CDR1 SGHTA and CDR2 FQGNSA. V was cut by 5 bases and J by 0 bases, with 14 bases left in between. CDR3: CASSPRQTFSNQPQHF. CDR3 bases: TGTGCCAGCAGCCCTCGACAGACCTTTAGCAATCAGCCCCAGCATTTT.

The chain joins TRBV30 to TRBJ2-1; 13 positions match TRBD2. Trimming at V came to 0 bases and at J to 9 bases, leaving 5 bases not matched to a gene. CDR1 is GTSNPN and CDR2 is SVGIG in the germline V gene (reference sequence). CDR3 length: 15 amino acids. The CDR3 loop reads CAWSVLLAGGSEQFF. DNA for the CDR3: TGTGCCTGGAGTGTACTACTAGCGGGAGGGAGTGAGCAGTTCTTC.

This clone was picked up a small number of times. V and J are TRBV7-2 and TRBJ1-1; TRBD1 matches 7 bases. Germline-derived CDR1 and CDR2 are SGHTA and FQGNSA. Trimming cost V 5 bases and J 0 bases; bases outside gene matches: 12. The CDR3 sequence is 17 residues long. CDR3 nucleotide sequence: TGTGCCAGCAGCCCTCCTGGGACAGCTTATATGAACACTGAAGCTTTCTTT. This translates into CASSPPGTAYMNTEAFF.

The chain combines TRBV27 with TRBJ2-7; 7 bases are shared with TRBD2. V shed 0 bases and J 3 bases; nucleotides not matched to a gene: 8. The length of the CDR3 is 16 residues. CDR1 and CDR2 (germline): MNHEY, SMNVEV (reference sequence). The CDR3 loop is CASSLSYSSSGYEQYF. Written as DNA, the CDR3 is TGTGCCAGCAGTTTATCGTACAGTTCTAGCGGCTACGAGCAGTACTTC.